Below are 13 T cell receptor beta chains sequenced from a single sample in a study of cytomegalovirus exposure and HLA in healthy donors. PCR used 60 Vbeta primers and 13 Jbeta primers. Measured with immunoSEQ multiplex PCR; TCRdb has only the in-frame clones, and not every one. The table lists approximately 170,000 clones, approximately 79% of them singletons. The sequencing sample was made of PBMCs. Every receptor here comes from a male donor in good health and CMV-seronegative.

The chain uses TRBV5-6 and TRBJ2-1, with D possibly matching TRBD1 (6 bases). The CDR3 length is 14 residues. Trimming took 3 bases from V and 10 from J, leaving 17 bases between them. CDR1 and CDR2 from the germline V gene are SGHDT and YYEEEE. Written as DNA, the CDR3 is TGTGCCAGCAGCTCGCGCCCCCGAACAGGGGAGCAGTTCTTC. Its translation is CASSSRPRTGEQFF.

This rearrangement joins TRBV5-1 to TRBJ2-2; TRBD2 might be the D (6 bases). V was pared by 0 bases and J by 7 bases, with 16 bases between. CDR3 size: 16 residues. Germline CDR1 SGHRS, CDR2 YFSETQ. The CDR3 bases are TGCGCCAGCAGCTTGGCGTTTGGGAGGAACCTCGGGGAGCTGTTTTTT. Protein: CASSLAFGRNLGELFF.

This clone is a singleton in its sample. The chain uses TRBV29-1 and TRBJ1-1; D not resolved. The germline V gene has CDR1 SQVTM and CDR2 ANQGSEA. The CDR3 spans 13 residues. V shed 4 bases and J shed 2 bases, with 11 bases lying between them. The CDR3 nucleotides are TGCAGCGTTGTTTGGTCAGTCAACACTGAAGCTTTCTTT. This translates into CSVVWSVNTEAFF.

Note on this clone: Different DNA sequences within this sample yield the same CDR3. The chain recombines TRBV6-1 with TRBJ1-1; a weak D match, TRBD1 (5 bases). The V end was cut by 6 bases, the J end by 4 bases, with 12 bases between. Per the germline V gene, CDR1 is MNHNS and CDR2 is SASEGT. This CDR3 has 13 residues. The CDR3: CASRRGGSTEAFF. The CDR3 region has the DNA TGTGCCAGCAGAAGGGGTGGTAGCACTGAAGCTTTCTTT.

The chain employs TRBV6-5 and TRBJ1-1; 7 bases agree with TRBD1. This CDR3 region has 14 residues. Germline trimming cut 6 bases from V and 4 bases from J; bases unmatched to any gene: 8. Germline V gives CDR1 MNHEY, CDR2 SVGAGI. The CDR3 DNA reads TGTGCCAGCAGACCGACAGGGCGAGGCACTGAAGCTTTCTTT. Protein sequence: CASRPTGRGTEAFF.

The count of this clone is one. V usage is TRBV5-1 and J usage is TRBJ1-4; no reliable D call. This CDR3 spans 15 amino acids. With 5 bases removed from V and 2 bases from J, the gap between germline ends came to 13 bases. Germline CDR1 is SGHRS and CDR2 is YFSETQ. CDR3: CASSIGRGTNEKLFF. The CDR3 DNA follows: TGCGCCAGCAGTATTGGGAGAGGGACTAATGAAAAACTGTTTTTT.

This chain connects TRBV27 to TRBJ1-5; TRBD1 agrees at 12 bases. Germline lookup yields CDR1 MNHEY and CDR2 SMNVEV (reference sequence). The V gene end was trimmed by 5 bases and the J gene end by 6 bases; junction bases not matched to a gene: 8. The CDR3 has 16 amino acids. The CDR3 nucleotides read TGTGCCAGCAGTAAAAGTCCGGGACAGGGGGCTCAGCCCCAGCATTTT. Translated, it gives CASSKSPGQGAQPQHF.

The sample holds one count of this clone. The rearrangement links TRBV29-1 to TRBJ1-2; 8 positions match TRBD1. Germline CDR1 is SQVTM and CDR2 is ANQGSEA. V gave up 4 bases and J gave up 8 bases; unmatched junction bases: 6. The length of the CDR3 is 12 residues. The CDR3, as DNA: TGCAGCGTTGCCGACGACAGGGGCGGCTACACCTTC. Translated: CSVADDRGGYTF.

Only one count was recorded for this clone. The CDR3, as DNA: TGCGCCAGCAGCGGAGGGCAGGGTCCGGCTAATGAAAAACTGTTTTTT. Protein sequence: CASSGGQGPANEKLFF. The chain recombines TRBV5-1 with TRBJ1-4; D may be TRBD1 (5 bases). Trimming removed 4 bases at V and 3 bases at J, with 16 bases between. The CDR3 length is 16 residues. Germline V lookup: CDR1 SGHRS, CDR2 YFSETQ.

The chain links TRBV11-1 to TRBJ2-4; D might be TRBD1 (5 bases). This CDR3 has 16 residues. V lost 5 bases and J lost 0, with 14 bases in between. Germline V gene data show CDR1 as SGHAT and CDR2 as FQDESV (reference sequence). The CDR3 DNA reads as TGTGCCAGCAGCCCTGACAGCTACTTAGCCAAAAACATTCAGTACTTC. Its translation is CASSPDSYLAKNIQYF. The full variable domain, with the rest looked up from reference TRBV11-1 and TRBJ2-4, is EAEVAQSPRYKITEKSQAVAFWCDPISGHATLYWYRQILGQGPELLVQFQDESVVDDSQLPKDRFSAERLKGVDSTLKIQPAELGDSAMYLCASSPDSYLAKNIQYFGAGTRLSVL.

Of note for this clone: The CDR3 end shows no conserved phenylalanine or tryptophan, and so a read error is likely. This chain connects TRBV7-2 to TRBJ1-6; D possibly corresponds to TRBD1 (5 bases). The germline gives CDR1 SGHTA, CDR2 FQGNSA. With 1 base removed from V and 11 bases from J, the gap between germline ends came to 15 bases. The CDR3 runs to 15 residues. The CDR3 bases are TGTGCCAGCAGCTTAGTGTCGGGCCCCAGGGCACCCCTCCACTCT. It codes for CASSLVSGPRAPLHS.

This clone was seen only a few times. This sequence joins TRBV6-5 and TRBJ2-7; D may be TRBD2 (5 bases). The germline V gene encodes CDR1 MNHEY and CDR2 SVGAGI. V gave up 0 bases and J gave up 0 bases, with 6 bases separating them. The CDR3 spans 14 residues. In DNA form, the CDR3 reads TGTGCCAGCAGTTACTCAGGGAGCTCCTACGAGCAGTACTTC. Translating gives CASSYSGSSYEQYF.

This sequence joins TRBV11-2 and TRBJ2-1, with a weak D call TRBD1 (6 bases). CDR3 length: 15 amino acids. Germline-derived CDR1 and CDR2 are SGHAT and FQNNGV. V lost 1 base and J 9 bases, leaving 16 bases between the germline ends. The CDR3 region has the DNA TGTGCCAGCAGCTTAGGGACAGCCCAGCGCGGTGAGCAGTTCTTC. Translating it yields CASSLGTAQRGEQFF.